The 30 T cell receptor beta chains below were found in one sample sequenced in a study of T cells after posttransplantation cyclophosphamide. Generated by immunoSEQ multiplex PCR, the TCRdb table keeps only in-frame clones and is missing some. The sample lists 10,000 to 15,000 clones; around 83% were seen once. The sample comprised memory CD4+ T cells sorted from PBMCs. These receptors came from a middle-aged man in good health, CMV-negative, and a related stem cell transplant donor.

The chain couples TRBV7-9 to TRBJ1-2; D gene ambiguous. Germline CDR1 is SEHNR and CDR2 is FQNEAQ (reference sequence). The CDR3 is made up of 13 amino acids. The V gene lost 5 bases and the J gene lost 3 bases, with 10 bases spanning the gap. The CDR3 loop reads CASSTRLYYGYTF. CDR3 coding DNA: TGTGCCAGCAGCACCCGACTGTACTATGGCTACACCTTC.

A note on this clone: Germline and junction disagree at one end, which may indicate a read error. The same CDR3 also results from other DNA sequences found in this sample. The J gene is TRBJ1-6, the V gene TRBV29-1; D might be TRBD1 (6 bases). Germline CDR1 SQVTM, CDR2 ANQGSEA. The CDR3 sequence is 14 residues long. In nucleotides, the CDR3 is TGCAGCGTTGATTCGGGACAAGAAAATTCCCCCCTCCACTTT. This codes for CSVDSGQENSPLHF.

This clone was observed once. V usage is TRBV7-8 and J usage is TRBJ1-1; D unresolved. Trimming pared 5 bases from V and 5 bases from J, leaving 15 bases between. The length of the CDR3 is 14 residues. CDR1 is SGHVS and CDR2 is FQNEAQ in the germline V gene. The CDR3 loop is CASSLNPGRTEAFF. The CDR3 coding sequence is TGTGCCAGCAGCCTTAACCCGGGGAGGACTGAAGCTTTCTTT. Based on the CDR3 plus reference TRBV7-8 and TRBJ1-1, the full variable domain is GAGVSQSPRYKVAKRGQDVALRCDPISGHVSLFWYQQALGQGPEFLTYFQNEAQLDKSGLPSDRFFAERPEGSVSTLKIQRTQQEDSAVYLCASSLNPGRTEAFFGQGTRLTVV.

V and J are TRBV18 and TRBJ1-4, with 8 bases fitting TRBD1. Germline V lookup: CDR1 KGHSH, CDR2 LQKENI. Trimming at V came to 0 bases and at J to 7 bases, leaving 4 bases not matched to a gene. The CDR3 extends over 15 amino acids. CDR3 protein: CASSPPTGAGEKLFF. The CDR3 region has the DNA TGTGCCAGCTCACCACCGACAGGGGCGGGTGAAAAACTGTTTTTT.

This clone showed up just a few times. This chain joins TRBV4-3 and TRBJ2-3, with 12 bases fitting TRBD2. Losses at the gene ends were 4 bases for V and 3 bases for J; bases not matched to a gene: 5. CDR1 and CDR2 (germline): LGHNA, YSLEER. The CDR3 totals 16 residues. In nucleotides, the CDR3 is TGCGCCAGCAGCCCCACTAGCGGGGGGAATACAGATACGCAGTATTTT. Amino acid sequence: CASSPTSGGNTDTQYF.

V gene TRBV28 combines with J gene TRBJ1-1; D is unresolved. Germline V lookup: CDR1 MDHEN, CDR2 SYDVKM. Trimming removed 2 bases at V and 2 bases at J, with 3 bases between. The CDR3 contains 12 residues. CDR3 region: CASSLSNTEAFF. The CDR3 nucleotides are TGTGCCAGCAGTTTAAGCAACACTGAAGCTTTCTTT. The full variable domain, with the rest looked up from reference TRBV28 and TRBJ1-1, is DVKVTQSSRYLVKRTGEKVFLECVQDMDHENMFWYRQDPGLGLRLIYFSYDVKMKEKGDIPEGYSVSREKKERFSLILESASTNQTSMYLCASSLSNTEAFFGQGTRLTVV.

The V call is TRBV4-1, the J call TRBJ1-1; D might be TRBD1 (5 bases). Germline V lookup: CDR1 MGHRA, CDR2 YSYEKL. This CDR3 region has 15 residues. Trimming removed 1 base at V and 6 bases at J, with 15 bases between. CDR3 protein: CASSQGLQGYSEAFF. In DNA, the CDR3 is TGCGCCAGCAGCCAAGGGCTCCAGGGTTACTCTGAAGCTTTCTTT.

The CDR3: CASSERLDRAGELFF. CDR3 bases: TGTGCCAGCAGTGAACGCCTGGACAGGGCCGGGGAGCTGTTTTTT. This rearrangement joins TRBV25-1 to TRBJ2-2; the match to TRBD1 covers 8 bases. Germline V lookup: CDR1 MGHDK, CDR2 SYGVNS. The CDR3 contains 15 residues. The V and J ends lost 2 bases and 6 bases, in that order; junction bases with no gene match: 5.

The V call is TRBV2, the J call TRBJ1-2, with D tentatively TRBD1 (6 bases). V shed 7 bases and J shed 9 bases, with 18 bases lying between them. The germline gives CDR1 SNHLY, CDR2 FYNNEI. The CDR3 is 13 residues long. The CDR3 is CASKPFNRESYTF. In DNA form, the CDR3 reads TGTGCCAGCAAACCATTTAACAGGGAAAGCTACACCTTC.

V and J are TRBV6-5 and TRBJ2-5; 12 bases match TRBD2. Germline values: CDR1 MNHEY, CDR2 SVGAGI. V shed 1 base, J shed 2 bases, and the junction held 2 bases outside the gene matches. The CDR3 length is 16 residues. CDR3 region: CASSYWLAGGQETQYF. In DNA, the CDR3 is TGTGCCAGCAGTTACTGGCTAGCGGGAGGGCAAGAGACCCAGTACTTC.

The sample holds a few counts of this clone. This chain joins TRBV19 and TRBJ2-5, with 10 bases fitting TRBD2. Germline CDR1 is LNHDA and CDR2 is SQIVND (reference sequence). V lost 5 bases to trimming and J lost 3 bases; unmatched junction nucleotides: 9. This CDR3 is built from 16 residues. The CDR3 reads CASSPRAGGPEETQYF. In DNA, the CDR3 is TGTGCCAGTAGTCCCAGAGCGGGAGGGCCAGAAGAGACCCAGTACTTC.

The chain is built from TRBV15 and TRBJ1-1; D unresolved. The V gene's germline CDR1 is LNHNV and CDR2 YYDKDF (reference sequence). This CDR3 has 13 residues. The V gene lost 4 bases and the J gene lost 1 base, with 7 bases spanning the gap. CDR3 nucleotides: TGTGCCACCAGCATTATCCGGAACACTGAAGCTTTCTTT. Translating it yields CATSIIRNTEAFF.

The rearrangement joins TRBV18 to TRBJ2-5, with a weak D call TRBD1 (6 bases). The germline V gene encodes CDR1 KGHSH and CDR2 LQKENI. V was pared by 6 bases and J by 4 bases, with 18 bases between. This CDR3 region has 15 residues. The CDR3 nucleotides read TGTGCCAGCTCCCCAACAGGGATAGGCCCAGAGACCCAGTACTTC. Translating gives CASSPTGIGPETQYF.

The CDR3 DNA is TGTGCCAGCTCACCGCAGGGGCTCCGGTGGGGCTACACCTTC. Translating it yields CASSPQGLRWGYTF. V is TRBV18 and J is TRBJ1-2; TRBD1 might be the D (6 bases). Trimming removed 3 bases from V and 8 bases from J, with 16 bases in between. Germline V CDR1 and CDR2: KGHSH, LQKENI. This CDR3 has 14 amino acids. Complete variable domain (other parts from reference TRBV18 and TRBJ1-2): NAGVMQNPRHLVRRRGQEARLRCSPMKGHSHVYWYRQLPEEGLKFMVYLQKENIIDESGMPKERFSAEFPKEGPSILRIQQVVRGDSAAYFCASSPQGLRWGYTFGSGTRLTVV.

The CDR3 spells CASSASVKDTQYF. The CDR3 nucleotides are TGTGCCAGCAGTGCGTCAGTAAAGGATACGCAGTATTTT. The chain carries TRBV6-4 and TRBJ2-3, with D uncertain. The CDR3 contains 13 residues. CDR1 is MRHNA, CDR2 SNTAGT, per germline. V was clipped by 4 bases and J by 6 bases, with 11 bases between them.

This chain uses TRBV4-2 with TRBJ1-2; D is unresolved. Trimming shortened V by 0 bases and J by 0 bases, and 14 bases separated the two germline ends. Germline V CDR1 and CDR2: LGHNA, YNFKEQ. The CDR3 covers 17 residues. This chain's CDR3 is CASSQDQAGRTNYGYTF. In DNA, the CDR3 is TGTGCCAGCAGCCAAGATCAGGCAGGCCGGACTAACTATGGCTACACCTTC.

The chain joins TRBV4-1 to TRBJ2-1; 11 bases are shared with TRBD2. Germline assignment: CDR1 MGHRA and CDR2 YSYEKL. The V and J ends lost 5 bases and 10 bases, in that order; junction bases with no gene match: 10. CDR3 length equals 15 residues. DNA for the CDR3: TGCGCCAGCAGCAGAGGAGTAGCGGGGGGGTTGGAGCAGTTCTTC. It codes for CASSRGVAGGLEQFF.

About this clone itself: The junction does not match germline at one end; this may be a read error. The chain carries TRBV6-5 and TRBJ2-5; 7 bases align to TRBD2. The CDR3 is made up of 14 amino acids. The germline gives CDR1 MNHEY, CDR2 SVGAGI. For the CDR3, the DNA is TGTGCCAGCAGGTCCGGGACTACACAAGAGGCCCAGTACTTC. Translated, it gives CASRSGTTQEAQYF.

The rearrangement joins TRBV5-4 to TRBJ2-7; 7 bases map to TRBD2. The CDR3 has 15 residues. V lost 0 bases, J lost 2 bases, and 5 bases stayed unmatched. The germline V gene has CDR1 SGHNT and CDR2 YYREEE (reference sequence). The DNA of the CDR3 is TGTGCCAGCAGCTTGGTGGCCCGGGAGGCCTACGAGCAGTACTTC. Residues: CASSLVAREAYEQYF.

Written as DNA, the CDR3 is TGCGCCAGCAGCACCCGGGACAGGGTACGCGAGCAGTACTTC. Its translation is CASSTRDRVREQYF. This rearrangement joins TRBV5-1 to TRBJ2-7, with TRBD1 matching over 9 bases. The J segment lost 6 bases and the V segment lost 4 bases, leaving 8 bases of the junction unmatched. This CDR3 comprises 14 residues. Germline assignment: CDR1 SGHRS and CDR2 YFSETQ.

The chain recombines TRBV5-6 with TRBJ2-3; 13 bases line up with TRBD2. From germline, CDR1 is SGHDT and CDR2 YYEEEE. There are 17 residues in the CDR3. The V and J ends lost 2 bases and 1 base, in that order; junction bases with no gene match: 4. This chain's CDR3 is CASSFGTSGKGTDTQYF. The DNA for the CDR3 is TGTGCCAGCAGCTTTGGGACTAGCGGGAAGGGCACAGATACGCAGTATTTT. Filled out from reference TRBV5-6 and TRBJ2-3, the complete variable domain reads DAGVTQSPTHLIKTRGQQVTLRCSPKSGHDTVSWYQQALGQGPQFIFQYYEEEERQRGNFPDRFSGHQFPNYSSELNVNALLLGDSALYLCASSFGTSGKGTDTQYFGPGTRLTVL.

The chain joins TRBV9 to TRBJ1-3; maybe TRBD1 (5 bases). Looked up from germline, CDR1 is SGDLS and CDR2 is YYNGEE. This CDR3 is built from 15 residues. The V end lost 0 bases, the J end lost 5 bases, and 12 bases lay between the germline ends. CDR3 DNA: TGTGCCAGCAGCGTAGAAGGGGTTCTAAGAAACACCATATATTTT. Residues: CASSVEGVLRNTIYF.

This clone showed up just once. This sequence joins TRBV5-1 and TRBJ1-3; 11 positions match TRBD1. Per germline, CDR1 SGHRS and CDR2 YFSETQ. This CDR3 comprises 17 residues. With 1 base clipped from V and 4 bases from J, the junction kept 7 bases outside the gene matches. CDR3 nucleotide sequence: TGCGCCAGCAGCTTGCTAGGACAGGGGGCGCAAGGAAACACCATATATTTT. Its protein is CASSLLGQGAQGNTIYF.

The chain couples TRBV4-3 to TRBJ1-1; a possible D gene is TRBD1 (5 bases). Trimming shortened V by 3 bases and J by 5 bases, and 13 bases separated the two germline ends. Germline CDR1 and CDR2: LGHNA and YSLEER. This CDR3 spans 14 amino acids. Here the CDR3 reads CASSQTGGWTEAFF. CDR3 nucleotide sequence: TGCGCCAGCAGCCAGACGGGGGGATGGACTGAAGCTTTCTTT.

V gene TRBV7-3 combines with J gene TRBJ2-7; no clear D gene. V lost 5 bases and J 2 bases, leaving 13 bases between the germline ends. This CDR3 has 14 amino acids. Looked up from germline, CDR1 is SGHTA and CDR2 is FQGTGA. The CDR3 coding sequence is TGTGCCAGCAGCGCCTACATGACTCCCTACGAGCAGTACTTC. It yields the protein CASSAYMTPYEQYF.

V is TRBV7-2 and J is TRBJ1-5; 7 nucleotides line up with TRBD1. This CDR3 is 14 amino acids long. Germline V gene sequence: CDR1 SGHTA, CDR2 FQGNSA. V trimming: 5 bases; J trimming: 7 bases; junction bases outside the gene matches: 8. CDR3 DNA sequence: TGTGCCAGCAGCCTTAGACAGGGCGGGCAGCCCCAGCATTTT. Amino acid sequence: CASSLRQGGQPQHF. Supplemented by reference TRBV7-2 and TRBJ1-5, the full variable domain reads GAGVSQSPSNKVTEKGKDVELRCDPISGHTALYWYRQSLGQGLEFLIYFQGNSAPDKSGLPSDRFSAERTGGSVSTLTIQRTQQEDSAVYLCASSLRQGGQPQHFGDGTRLSIL.

This sequence joins TRBV18 and TRBJ2-2; the match to TRBD1 covers 7 bases. The CDR3 covers 16 residues. Losses at the gene ends were 5 bases for V and 1 base for J; bases not matched to a gene: 7. Germline CDR1 KGHSH, CDR2 LQKENI. The CDR3 DNA is TGTGCCAGCTCATCGACAGGGTCCATGAACACCGGGGAGCTGTTTTTT. It specifies CASSSTGSMNTGELFF.

The chain has TRBV5-4 and TRBJ2-7; tentatively, D is TRBD1 (5 bases). Germline lookup yields CDR1 SGHNT and CDR2 YYREEE (reference sequence). Trimming took 7 bases from V and 3 from J, leaving 23 bases between them. The CDR3 consists of 16 residues. The chain's CDR3 is CASSEARTSRNYEQYF. CDR3 nucleotide sequence: TGTGCCAGCTCAGAGGCTCGGACATCGAGGAACTACGAGCAGTACTTC.

V and J are TRBV18 and TRBJ2-1; TRBD1 agrees at 8 bases. V shed 0 bases, J shed 8 bases, and the junction held 6 bases outside the gene matches. Germline CDR1 KGHSH, CDR2 LQKENI. The CDR3 covers 15 residues. CDR3 sequence (DNA): TGTGCCAGCTCACCACCGGCCAGGGGGCAGGATGAGCAGTTCTTC. Protein: CASSPPARGQDEQFF.

This rearrangement joins TRBV6-5 to TRBJ2-7; the match to TRBD1 covers 9 bases. CDR3 length: 14 amino acids. CDR1 MNHEY and CDR2 SVGAGI come from the germline V gene. Trimming removed 7 bases from V and 6 bases from J; junction bases left unmatched: 10. The DNA for the CDR3 is TGTGCCAGCATCCTTCGGACAGGGGATCGCGAGCAGTACTTC. It codes for CASILRTGDREQYF.